The entry below describes one T cell receptor beta chain. This specimen comes from a study of blood T cells in healthy people across ages. V lost 0 bases and J 1 base, leaving 8 bases between the germline ends. The germline V gene has CDR1 KGHSH and CDR2 LQKENI. There are 15 residues in the CDR3. With a J-beta primer mix and a sample-barcoded 5' primer, a second PCR ran roughly 6 to 12 cycles. TCRdb analysed the 5' RACE reads with MiXCR anew, one entry per CDR3 protein. In the table there are approximately 490,000 distinct CDR3 sequences, about 25% of which are singletons. The sample was also linked to a second study, of T cells of mothers and their children.

This clonotype originated in a boy aged 10-17 years in good health. What was sequenced was blood. This chain links TRBV18 with TRBJ2-3; tentatively, D is TRBD2 (5 bases). The CDR3 spells CASSPPGAGTDTQYF. The CDR3 DNA is TGTGCCAGCTCACCACCGGGAGCGGGCACAGATACGCAGTATTTT.